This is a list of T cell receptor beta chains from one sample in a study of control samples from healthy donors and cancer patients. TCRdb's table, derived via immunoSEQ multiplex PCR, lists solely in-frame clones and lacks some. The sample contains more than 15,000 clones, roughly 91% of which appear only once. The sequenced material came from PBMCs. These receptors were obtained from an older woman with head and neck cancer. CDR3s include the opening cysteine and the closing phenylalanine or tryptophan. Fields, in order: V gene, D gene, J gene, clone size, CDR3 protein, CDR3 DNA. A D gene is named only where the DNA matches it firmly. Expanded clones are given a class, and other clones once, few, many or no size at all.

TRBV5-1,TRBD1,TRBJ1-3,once,CASSTGTGGFGNTIYF,TGCGCCAGCAGCACCGGGACAGGGGGCTTTGGAAACACCATATATTTT
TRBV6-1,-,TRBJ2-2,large,CASSERSHGELFF,TGTGCCAGCAGTGAGAGGAGCCACGGGGAGCTGTTTTTT
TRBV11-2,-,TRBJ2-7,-,CASSPALGGQFYEQYF,TGTGCCAGCAGCCCGGCATTGGGGGGGCAGTTCTACGAGCAGTACTTC
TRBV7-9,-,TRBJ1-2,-,CASSDLRDNYGYTF,TGTGCCAGCAGCGACCTCAGGGATAACTATGGCTACACCTTC
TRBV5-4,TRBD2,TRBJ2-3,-,CASSYALAGGTDTQYF,TGTGCCAGCAGCTACGCCCTAGCGGGAGGAACAGATACGCAGTATTTT
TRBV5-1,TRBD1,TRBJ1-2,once,CASSLDTGGTYGYTF,TGCGCCAGCAGCTTGGATACAGGGGGAACCTATGGCTACACCTTC
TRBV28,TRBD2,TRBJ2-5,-,CASRRGSGRLQETQYF,TGTGCCAGCAGACGGGGGAGCGGGAGGCTTCAAGAGACCCAGTACTTC
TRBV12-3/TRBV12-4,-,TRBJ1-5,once,CASNSLDQPQHF,TGTGCCAGCAATTCTTTAGATCAGCCCCAGCATTTT
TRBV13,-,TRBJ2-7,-,CASSLTGDSYEQYF,TGTGCCAGCAGCTTAACTGGCGACTCCTACGAGCAGTACTTC
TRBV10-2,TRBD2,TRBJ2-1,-,CASEVAGGPTNEQFF,TGCGCCAGCGAAGTAGCGGGAGGGCCAACCAATGAGCAGTTCTTC
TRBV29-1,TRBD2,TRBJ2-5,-,CSGGLAGGPETQYF,TGCAGCGGGGGACTAGCGGGAGGGCCGGAGACCCAGTACTTC
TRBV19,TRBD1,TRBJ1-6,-,CASSSTPGTGRSPLHF,TGTGCCAGTAGTTCCACACCCGGGACAGGGCGTTCACCCCTCCACTTT
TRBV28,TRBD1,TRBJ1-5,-,CASSSGGNQPQHF,TGTGCCAGCAGTTCAGGGGGAAATCAGCCCCAGCATTTT
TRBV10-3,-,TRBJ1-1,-,CAISEYSPGETEAFF,TGTGCCATCAGTGAGTACTCTCCGGGGGAAACTGAAGCTTTCTTT
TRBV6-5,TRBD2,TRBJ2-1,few,CASSYELAERQEQFF,TGTGCCAGCAGTTACGAGCTAGCGGAGAGGCAGGAGCAGTTCTTC
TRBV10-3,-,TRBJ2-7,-,CAISPTASPGAGQYF,TGTGCCATCAGTCCTACAGCCTCCCCGGGCGCGGGGCAGTACTTC
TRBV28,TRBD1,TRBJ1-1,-,CAASGGDTEAFF,TGTGCCGCTTCAGGGGGGGACACTGAAGCTTTCTTT
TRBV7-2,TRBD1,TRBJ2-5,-,CASSLEQGETQYF,TGTGCCAGCAGCTTAGAACAGGGGGAGACCCAGTACTTC
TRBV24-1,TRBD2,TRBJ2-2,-,CATRASGMNTGELFF,TGTGCCACCAGGGCCAGCGGGATGAACACCGGGGAGCTGTTTTTT
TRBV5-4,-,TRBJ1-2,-,CASSLGPSTAGYGYTF,TGTGCCAGCAGCTTGGGCCCCTCAACCGCTGGCTATGGCTACACCTTC
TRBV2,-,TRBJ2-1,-,CASSEKRRTNNEQFF,TGTGCCAGCAGTGAAAAGCGGAGGACCAACAATGAGCAGTTCTTC
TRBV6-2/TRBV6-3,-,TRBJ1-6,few,CASSYRPAEGTDYNSPLHF,TGTGCCAGCAGTTATCGGCCCGCGGAAGGGACGGATTATAATTCACCCCTCCACTTT
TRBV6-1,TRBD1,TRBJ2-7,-,CASSADRVAGFSSYEQYF,TGTGCCAGCAGTGCGGACAGGGTAGCCGGGTTCTCCTCCTACGAGCAGTACTTC
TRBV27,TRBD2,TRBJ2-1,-,CASSASGNPYNEQFF,TGTGCCAGCAGCGCCAGCGGGAATCCCTACAATGAGCAGTTCTTC
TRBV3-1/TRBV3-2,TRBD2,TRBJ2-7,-,CASSQWPGRGGPSYEQYF,TGTGCCAGCAGCCAATGGCCCGGGAGGGGCGGGCCTTCCTACGAGCAGTACTTC
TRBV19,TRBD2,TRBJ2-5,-,CASSPTSGSRFKTQYF,TGTGCCAGTAGTCCCACTAGCGGGAGTAGGTTTAAGACCCAGTACTTC
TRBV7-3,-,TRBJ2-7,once,CASSPQGLGEQYF,TGTGCCAGCAGCCCCCAGGGCCTAGGGGAGCAGTACTTC
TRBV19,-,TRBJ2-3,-,CASSRRQVPTDTQYF,TGTGCCAGTAGTAGAAGACAGGTTCCCACAGATACGCAGTATTTT
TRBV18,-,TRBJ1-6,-,CASSPRESPLHF,TGTGCCAGCTCACCAAGGGAATCACCCCTCCACTTT
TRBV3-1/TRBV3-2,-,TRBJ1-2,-,CASSPWRNERYGYTF,TGTGCCAGCAGCCCCTGGCGCAATGAACGCTATGGCTACACCTTC
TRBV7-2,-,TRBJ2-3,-,CASSLSPAGGTDTQYF,TGTGCCAGCAGCTTAAGCCCAGCGGGCGGCACAGATACGCAGTATTTT
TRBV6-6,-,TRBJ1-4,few,CASSPPRTATNEKLFF,TGTGCCAGCAGCCCTCCACGGACGGCAACTAATGAAAAACTGTTTTTT
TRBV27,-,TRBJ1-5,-,CASRGGGLEPQHF,TGTGCCAGCAGGGGCGGGGGGTTGGAGCCCCAGCATTTT
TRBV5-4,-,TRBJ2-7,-,CASSSQYSLGEQYF,TGTGCCAGCAGCTCTCAATATTCCTTGGGGGAGCAGTACTTC
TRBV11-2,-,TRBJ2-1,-,CASSLRTGPLSYNEQFF,TGTGCCAGCAGCTTACGAACAGGACCGCTCTCCTACAATGAGCAGTTCTTC
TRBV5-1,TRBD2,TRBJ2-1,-,CASSLSRREGNEQFF,TGCGCCAGCAGCCTGTCGAGGCGGGAGGGTAATGAGCAGTTCTTC
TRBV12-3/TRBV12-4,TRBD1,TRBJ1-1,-,CASSGTVSPEAFF,TGTGCCAGCAGTGGGACAGTGAGCCCTGAAGCTTTCTTT
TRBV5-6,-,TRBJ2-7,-,CASSFGSYEQYF,TGTGCCAGCAGCTTTGGCTCCTACGAGCAGTACTTC
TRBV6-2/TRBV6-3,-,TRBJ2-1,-,CASSYLRERNEQFF,TGTGCCAGCAGTTATTTGCGGGAAAGGAATGAGCAGTTCTTC
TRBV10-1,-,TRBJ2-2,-,CASRAQANTGELFF,TGCGCCAGCAGAGCACAGGCGAACACCGGGGAGCTGTTTTTT
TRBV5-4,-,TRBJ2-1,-,CASSFIYNEQFF,TGTGCCAGCAGCTTCATCTACAATGAGCAGTTCTTC